This T cell receptor beta chain emerged from a study of blood T cell repertoires in COVID-19. Study details: Acute-phase and convalescent COVID-19 samples originated in the United States, Italy and Spain.

Study processing details: Reference gene primers were amplified, and this amplification served to estimate nucleated cell counts. Using immunoSEQ multiplex PCR, the repertoire was profiled, and TCRdb retains in-frame clones only, with some absent. D and trimming were read from the DNA, whereas the V and J calls and clone size are those reported in that table. The profile shows about 100,000 clones, roughly 80% of them singletons. Per the germline V gene, CDR1 is LGHDT and CDR2 is YNNKEL (reference sequence). Deletions cut 1 base from V and 1 base from J, with 13 bases between. The length of the CDR3 is 16 residues.

The sequenced sample was peripheral blood. The sequence came from a woman between 65 and 79 years old with acute or convalescent COVID-19. The chain recombines TRBV3-1 (or the pseudogene TRBV3-2) with TRBJ2-5, with a possible D match to TRBD1 (6 bases). Here the CDR3 DNA reads TGTGCCAGCAGCCAAGGAGTTGGGGGCCCCCAAGAGACCCAGTACTTC. This sequence encodes CASSQGVGGPQETQYF.